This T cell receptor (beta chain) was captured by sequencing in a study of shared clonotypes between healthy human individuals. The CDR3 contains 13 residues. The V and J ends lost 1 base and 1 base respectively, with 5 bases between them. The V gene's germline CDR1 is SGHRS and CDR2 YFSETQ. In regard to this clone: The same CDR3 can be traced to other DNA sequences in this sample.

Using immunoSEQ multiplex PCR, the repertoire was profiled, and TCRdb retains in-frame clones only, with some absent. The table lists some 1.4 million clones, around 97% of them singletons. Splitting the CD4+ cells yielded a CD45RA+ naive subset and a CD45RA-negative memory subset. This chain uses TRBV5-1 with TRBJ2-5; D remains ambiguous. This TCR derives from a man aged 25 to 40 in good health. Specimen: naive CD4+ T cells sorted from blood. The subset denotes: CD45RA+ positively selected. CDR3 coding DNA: TGCGCCAGCAGCTTGTCCCCCCAAGAGACCCAGTACTTC. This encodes CASSLSPQETQYF.